This T cell receptor (beta chain) was identified during a study of metastatic and nonmetastatic thyroid tumors. Study-level background: Repertoires of blood and of tissue (tumor or nodule) from malignant and benign thyroid patients were compared.

Germline CDR1 is MNHNS and CDR2 is SASEGT. Trimming took 2 bases from V and 4 from J, leaving 12 bases between them. The CDR3 runs to 14 residues. MiXCR re-clonotyped the PCR reads for TCRdb. The data show roughly 40,000 clones, 20% to 25% seen once. This clone was counted only a few times. Every patient underwent thyroid surgery untreated. The receptor's source is a female donor with papillary thyroid cancer or a benign thyroid nodule (not recorded which). Some clones in this sample may be carry-over from other donors' samples. The source material was tumor tissue. The chain recombines TRBV6-1 with TRBJ2-7; tentatively, D is TRBD1 (6 bases). The CDR3 sequence: CASSESPQGYEQYF. CDR3 bases: TGTGCCAGCAGTGAATCCCCACAGGGATACGAGCAGTACTTC.